The 16 T cell receptor beta chains presented below share a single source sample, sequenced in a study of blood T cells in healthy people across ages. A second PCR of roughly 7 to 11 cycles used a sample-barcoded 5' primer and a J-beta primer mix. TCRdb used MiXCR to reprocess the 5' RACE reads, holding one entry per CDR3 protein. The sample yields 650,000 or so distinct CDR3 sequences, around 52% seen once. Material: blood. The receptor set was obtained from an elderly woman in good health.

The chain employs TRBV9 and TRBJ2-5; D remains ambiguous. Trimming stripped 0 bases from V and 2 bases from J, with 8 bases between. In germline, CDR1 is SGDLS, CDR2 YYNGEE. The CDR3 sequence is 14 residues long. The CDR3 spells CASSVAGLQETQYF. CDR3 DNA sequence: TGTGCCAGCAGCGTAGCGGGTCTTCAAGAGACCCAGTACTTC.

The V gene is TRBV4-2, the J gene TRBJ1-3; possibly TRBD1 for D (5 bases). V dropped 2 bases and J dropped 0 bases, with 26 bases sitting between them. This CDR3 has 21 amino acids. Per germline, CDR1 LGHNA and CDR2 YNFKEQ. The CDR3 nucleotides read TGTGCCAGCAGCCAACTTTGGGGCGCAGCCAGAACTGGGAGCTCTGGAAACACCATATATTTT. Amino acid sequence: CASSQLWGAARTGSSGNTIYF.

The chain is built from TRBV4-1 and TRBJ2-7; 14 bases line up with TRBD2. Germline lookup yields CDR1 MGHRA and CDR2 YSYEKL. The CDR3 runs 15 residues. The junction had 1 base not matched to a gene; V was cut back by 0 bases and J by 6 bases. CDR3: CASSQETSGRVEQYF. The DNA for the CDR3 is TGCGCCAGCAGCCAAGAGACTAGCGGGAGGGTCGAGCAGTACTTC.

In regard to this clonotype: One end of the junction is discordant with germline, which a read error may explain. This chain connects TRBV6-2 or TRBV6-3 to TRBJ2-1; TRBD1 or TRBD2 may be the D gene (7 bases each). The CDR3 is made up of 16 amino acids. The germline V gene encodes CDR1 MNHEY and CDR2 SVGEGT. CDR3: CASTKGQRGSYNGQFF. The DNA of the CDR3 is TGTGCCAGCACCAAGGGACAGCGGGGCTCCTACAATGGGCAGTTCTTC.

J is TRBJ2-1 and V is TRBV9, with 12 bases lining up with TRBD2. The junction had 4 bases not matched to a gene; V was cut back by 0 bases and J by 9 bases. The length of the CDR3 is 15 residues. Germline CDR1 and CDR2: SGDLS and YYNGEE. This CDR3 is CASSVGLAGEGEQFF. The CDR3 DNA reads as TGTGCCAGCAGCGTAGGACTAGCGGGAGAGGGTGAGCAGTTCTTC.

In its sample, this clonotype was seen a few times. J is TRBJ2-1 and V is TRBV5-6, with 7 bases fitting TRBD2. This CDR3 is built from 16 residues. After removal of 3 bases from V and 6 bases from J, the junction contained 12 bases not matched to a gene. CDR1 is SGHDT, CDR2 YYEEEE, per germline. The chain's CDR3 is CASSSLGAGVGNEQFF. CDR3 sequence (DNA): TGTGCCAGCAGCTCCCTTGGGGCGGGAGTTGGCAATGAGCAGTTCTTC.

This clonotype was counted once. The rearrangement uses TRBV27 and TRBJ2-4; no definite D call. The J call may be incorrect, as the DNA end agrees better with TRBJ2-7. CDR1 is MNHEY and CDR2 is SMNVEV in the germline V gene (reference sequence). The CDR3 covers 16 residues. CDR3 sequence reads: CASSPREFLNPYEQYF. CDR3 coding DNA: TGTGCCAGCAGTCCCCGAGAGTTTCTCAACCCCTACGAGCAGTACTTC.

In its sample, this clonotype was seen a few times. This may stem from a read error, because a much larger clone lies one nucleotide away. The chain uses TRBV6-5 and TRBJ2-7, with TRBD1 identical over 9 bases. This CDR3 has 14 amino acids. Looked up from germline, CDR1 is MNHEY and CDR2 is SVGAGI. With 4 bases clipped from V and 7 bases from J, the junction kept 8 bases outside the gene matches. Here the CDR3 DNA reads TGTGCCAGCAGTTTCTGGGACAGGGTCGATGAGCAGTACTTC. It yields the protein CASSFWDRVDEQYF.

V and J are TRBV7-9 and TRBJ2-4; 9 bases are shared with TRBD2. Per the germline V gene, CDR1 is SEHNR and CDR2 is FQNEAQ (reference sequence). The V gene end was trimmed by 10 bases and the J gene end by 2 bases; junction bases not matched to a gene: 9. This CDR3 has 15 amino acids. The CDR3 here is CATLGLARPKNIQYF. In DNA, the CDR3 is TGTGCCACCTTAGGACTAGCGAGGCCCAAAAACATTCAGTACTTC.

The chain joins TRBV11-1 to TRBJ2-6; TRBD1 matches 11 bases. Germline CDR1 and CDR2: SGHAT and FQDESV (reference sequence). The V and J ends lost 5 bases and 3 bases, in that order; junction bases with no gene match: 21. CDR3 length equals 22 residues. The CDR3 loop reads CASSLTGQGATNYDFGANVLTF. The CDR3 coding sequence is TGTGCCAGCAGCCTAACTGGACAGGGGGCAACAAACTACGACTTTGGGGCCAACGTCCTGACTTTC.

This CDR3 is CASSERYSNYEQYF. The CDR3, as DNA: TGTGCCAGCAGTGAACGTTACAGCAACTACGAGCAGTACTTC. V and J are TRBV25-1 and TRBJ2-7; the D is unclear. The germline V and J ends were trimmed by 2 bases and 3 bases, with 11 bases remaining between them. This CDR3 is 14 amino acids long. Germline V gene lookup returns CDR1 MGHDK and CDR2 SYGVNS.

This clonotype was counted at least ten times. DNA of the CDR3: TGTGCCAGCAGCCCTGGGTCCTGGAATGAGCAGTTCTTC. As protein: CASSPGSWNEQFF. This chain joins TRBV7-2 and TRBJ2-1; D is uncertain. The V gene lost 5 bases and the J gene lost 7 bases, with 12 bases spanning the gap. In germline, CDR1 is SGHTA, CDR2 FQGNSA. The CDR3 runs 13 residues.

CDR3 loop: CAIGTGEDRVNTEAFF. CDR3 sequence (DNA): TGTGCCATCGGCACTGGTGAAGACAGGGTGAACACTGAAGCTTTCTTT. The J gene is TRBJ1-1, the V gene TRBV10-3; 7 bases fit TRBD1. CDR1 and CDR2 from the germline V gene are ENHRY and SYGVKD. Germline trimming cut 8 bases from V and 0 bases from J; bases unmatched to any gene: 12. CDR3 size: 16 residues.

The rearrangement uses TRBV11-2 and TRBJ1-2; D might be TRBD1 (5 bases). Germline values: CDR1 SGHAT, CDR2 FQNNGV. This CDR3 spans 13 amino acids. V lost 5 bases and J 6 bases, leaving 13 bases between the germline ends. CDR3 loop: CASSIDSEDGYTF. Written as DNA, the CDR3 is TGTGCCAGCAGCATTGACAGTGAAGATGGCTACACCTTC.

V is TRBV6-5 and J is TRBJ1-2; D call uncertain. Germline V lookup: CDR1 MNHEY, CDR2 SVGAGI. This CDR3 is 11 amino acids long. V was cut by 7 bases and J by 5 bases, with 8 bases left in between. In DNA, the CDR3 is TGTGCCAGCACCACCGGGTATGGCTACACCTTC. This encodes CASTTGYGYTF.

Details on this clonotype: The junction differs from germline at one of its ends, possibly a read error. The chain uses TRBV2 and TRBJ2-1; D is unresolved. Germline CDR1 reads SNHLY; CDR2 reads FYNNEI. The CDR3 totals 12 residues. The CDR3 reads CASREGSYEQFF. The CDR3 bases are TGTGCCAGCAGAGAAGGGTCCTACGAGCAGTTCTTC.